This entry describes one T cell receptor (beta chain). Its antigen is unknown. Base qualities are not recorded, but no much larger clone differs from it by a single base. Peripheral blood CD8+ and CD4+ T cells from healthy donors, Susac syndrome patients and multiple sclerosis patients were profiled by high-throughput TCR beta sequencing. The multiple sclerosis controls were treatment-naive patients who had stable or active relapsing-remitting disease and met the revised McDonald criteria. Bulk CD8+ and CD4+ T cells were purified by magnetic negative isolation, while CD8+ TEMRA cells were enriched using FACS. Blood was drawn into EDTA tubes, processed within 24 hours, and PBMCs were isolated by density gradient centrifugation. PBMCs destined for TCR sequencing were cryopreserved in liquid nitrogen and later thawed in a 37 °C water bath. Purity of sorted or isolated CD4+, CD8+ and CD8+ TEMRA cells was at least 90%.

RNA was extracted using the RNeasy kit, and roughly 0.5 to 1 ug of the RNA was reverse transcribed with random hexamers. The immunoSEQ multiplex PCR assay, covering 54 Vbeta and 13 Jbeta segments, was used to amplify TCR beta CDR3 regions. PCR amplification bias was corrected using a synthetic template baseline for primer optimization and computational correction. On the authors' methods: Reads were annotated to V, D and J genes according to IMGT and were analyzed with immunoSEQ Analyzer, with only productive sequences retained. Clonality was computed as one minus Shannon entropy normalized by log2 of the number of productive unique sequences. For each patient and control, public and private clones were evaluated within the 100 most prevalent clones. A clone was defined as Susac-specific if it was absent from the healthy and MS cohorts, from some 1,100 published viral clones and from other ImmuneACCESS disease sequences. TCRdb cleaned the public reads at Q25 with fastp, built clones with MiXCR and kept in-frame beta chains. Entries that share a CDR3 protein sequence are merged under the most common genes and DNA. TCRdb, not the authors, supplied the V and J calls. The sample yields around 270,000 distinct CDR3 sequences; around 89% were counted once. The top ten constitute under 0.2% of the sample.

This sample was taken from a study of CD8 T cells in Susac syndrome (dated 2019 in TCRdb). As for the study more broadly: Whether CD8+ T cell activation and differentiation in Susac syndrome was antigen driven was tested using repertoire sequencing. CD8+ T cell repertoire clonality was compared between some 13 healthy donors, some 14 Susac syndrome patients and 15 multiple sclerosis patients.

The paper's findings and limits, for the study overall: The number of individuals in the TCR sequencing and HLA analysis was recognized as being relatively small.

The sequence was collected from a human donor with multiple sclerosis. Specimen: CD8+ T cells from PBMCs.

This receptor carries the CDR3 CASSSETGVGNQPQHF. The sequenced DNA is TGTGCCAGTAGTTCCGAGACAGGGGTCGGCAATCAGCCCCAGCATTTT. This sequence uses TRBV19 and TRBJ1-5; the central 8 bases match TRBD1. Measured from the cysteine to the phenylalanine, the CDR3 is 16 residues long. CDR3 DNA is the only sequence kept; it has 48 bases, read in frame from the first base. CDR1 is given as LNHDA and CDR2 as SQIVND, both from the germline V gene (reference sequence). The junction shows trimming of 5 bases on V and 2 bases on J, and the gene matches do not reach 8 bases of it.